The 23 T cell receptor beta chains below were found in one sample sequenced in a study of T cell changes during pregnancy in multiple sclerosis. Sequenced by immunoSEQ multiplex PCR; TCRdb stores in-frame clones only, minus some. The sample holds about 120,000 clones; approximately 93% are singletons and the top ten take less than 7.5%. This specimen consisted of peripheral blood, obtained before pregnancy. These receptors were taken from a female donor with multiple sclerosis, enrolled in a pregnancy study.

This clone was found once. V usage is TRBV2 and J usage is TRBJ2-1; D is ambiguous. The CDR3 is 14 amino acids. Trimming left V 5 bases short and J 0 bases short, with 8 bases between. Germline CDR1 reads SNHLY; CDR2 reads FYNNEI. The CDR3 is CASSLVSSYNEQFF. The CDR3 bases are TGTGCCAGCAGTCTGGTTAGCTCCTACAATGAGCAGTTCTTC. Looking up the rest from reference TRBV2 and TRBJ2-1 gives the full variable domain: EPEVTQTPSHQVTQMGQEVILRCVPISNHLYFYWYRQILGQKVEFLVSFYNNEISEKSEIFDDQFSVERPDGSNFTLKIRSTKLEDSAMYFCASSLVSSYNEQFFGPGTRLTVL.

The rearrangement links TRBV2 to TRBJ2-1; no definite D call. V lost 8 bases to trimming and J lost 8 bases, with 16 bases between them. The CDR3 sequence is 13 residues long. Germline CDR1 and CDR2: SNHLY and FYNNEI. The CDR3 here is CASVNQNKYEQFF. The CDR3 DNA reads TGTGCCAGCGTAAACCAGAATAAGTATGAGCAGTTCTTC.

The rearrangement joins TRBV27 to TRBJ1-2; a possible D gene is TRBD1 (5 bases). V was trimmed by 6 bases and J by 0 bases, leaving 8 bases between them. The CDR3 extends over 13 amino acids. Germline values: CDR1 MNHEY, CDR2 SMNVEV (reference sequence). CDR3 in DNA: TGTGCCAGCAGAAGGGGCTCTAACTATGGCTACACCTTC. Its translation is CASRRGSNYGYTF.

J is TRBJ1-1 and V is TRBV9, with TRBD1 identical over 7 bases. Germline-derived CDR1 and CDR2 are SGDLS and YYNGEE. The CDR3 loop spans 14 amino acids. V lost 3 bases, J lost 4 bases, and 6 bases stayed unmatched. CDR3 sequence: CASSGGGRGTEAFF. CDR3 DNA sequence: TGTGCCAGCAGCGGAGGGGGCCGGGGCACTGAAGCTTTCTTT.

The CDR3 region is CASSPTRRGPVGLYEQYF. Written as DNA, the CDR3 is TGTGCCAGCAGCCCCACAAGGAGGGGGCCAGTGGGTCTCTACGAGCAGTACTTC. The chain employs TRBV14 and TRBJ2-7, with TRBD1 as a possible D gene (7 bases). Trimming pared 4 bases from V and 3 bases from J, leaving 25 bases between. Germline lookup yields CDR1 SGHDN and CDR2 FVKESK. CDR3 size: 18 residues. Drawing the rest from reference TRBV14 and TRBJ2-7, the complete variable domain is EAGVTQFPSHSVIEKGQTVTLRCDPISGHDNLYWYRRVMGKEIKFLLHFVKESKQDESGMPNNRFLAERTGGTYSTLKVQPAELEDSGVYFCASSPTRRGPVGLYEQYFGPGTRLTVT.

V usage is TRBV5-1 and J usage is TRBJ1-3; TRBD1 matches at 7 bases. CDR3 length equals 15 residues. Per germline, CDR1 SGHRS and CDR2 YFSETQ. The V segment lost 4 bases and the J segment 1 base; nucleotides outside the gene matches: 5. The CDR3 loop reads CASSATTGSGNTIYF. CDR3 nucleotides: TGCGCCAGCAGCGCGACGACAGGGTCTGGAAACACCATATATTTT.

CDR3 sequence reads: CASSLVGTGTGYTF. Here the CDR3 DNA reads TGCGCCAGCAGCTTGGTTGGGACAGGGACTGGCTACACCTTC. The J gene is TRBJ1-2, the V gene TRBV5-1, with 9 bases identical to TRBD1. The CDR3 sequence is 14 residues long. The J segment lost 7 bases and the V segment lost 0 bases, leaving 4 bases of the junction unmatched. CDR1 is SGHRS and CDR2 is YFSETQ in the germline V gene.

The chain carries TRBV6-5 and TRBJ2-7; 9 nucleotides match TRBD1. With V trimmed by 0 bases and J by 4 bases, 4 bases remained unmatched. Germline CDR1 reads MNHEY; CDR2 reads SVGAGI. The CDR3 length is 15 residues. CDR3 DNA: TGTGCCAGCAGTTACTCGAGGGACAGGGTTTACGAGCAGTACTTC. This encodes CASSYSRDRVYEQYF.

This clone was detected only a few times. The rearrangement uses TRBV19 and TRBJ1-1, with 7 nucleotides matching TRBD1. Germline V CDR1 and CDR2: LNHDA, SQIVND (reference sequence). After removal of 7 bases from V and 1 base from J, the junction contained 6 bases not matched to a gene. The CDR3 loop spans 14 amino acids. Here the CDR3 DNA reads TGTGCCAGTACCACGCGACAGGGGAACACTGAAGCTTTCTTT. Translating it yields CASTTRQGNTEAFF.

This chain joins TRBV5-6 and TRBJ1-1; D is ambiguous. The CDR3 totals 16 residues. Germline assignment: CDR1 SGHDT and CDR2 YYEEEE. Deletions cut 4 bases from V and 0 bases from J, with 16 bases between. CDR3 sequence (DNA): TGTGCCAGCAGCGTGGGTTCCGACACAATGAACACTGAAGCTTTCTTT. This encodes CASSVGSDTMNTEAFF.

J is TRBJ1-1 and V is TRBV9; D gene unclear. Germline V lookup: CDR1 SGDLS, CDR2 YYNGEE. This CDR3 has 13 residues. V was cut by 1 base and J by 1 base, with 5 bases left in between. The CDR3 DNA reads TGTGCCAGCAGCGTACACAGGAACACTGAAGCTTTCTTT. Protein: CASSVHRNTEAFF. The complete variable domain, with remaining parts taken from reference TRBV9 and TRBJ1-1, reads DSGVTQTPKHLITATGQRVTLRCSPRSGDLSVYWYQQSLDQGLQFLIQYYNGEERAKGNILERFSAQQFPDLHSELNLSSLELGDSALYFCASSVHRNTEAFFGQGTRLTVV.

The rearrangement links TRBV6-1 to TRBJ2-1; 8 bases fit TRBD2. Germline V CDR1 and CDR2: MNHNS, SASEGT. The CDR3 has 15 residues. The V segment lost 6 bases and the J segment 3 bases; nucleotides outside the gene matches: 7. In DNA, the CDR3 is TGTGCCAGCAGAAGCGGGAGAGGGGGCTACAATGAGCAGTTCTTC. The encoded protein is CASRSGRGGYNEQFF.

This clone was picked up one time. The DNA for the CDR3 is TGTGCCAGTAGTATCGGGATAACATACAATGAGCAGTTCTTC. Amino acids: CASSIGITYNEQFF. The chain recombines TRBV19 with TRBJ2-1; D might be TRBD2 (5 bases). The germline V and J ends were trimmed by 3 bases and 4 bases, with 10 bases remaining between them. The CDR3 has 14 amino acids. CDR1 is LNHDA and CDR2 is SQIVND in the germline V gene (reference sequence).

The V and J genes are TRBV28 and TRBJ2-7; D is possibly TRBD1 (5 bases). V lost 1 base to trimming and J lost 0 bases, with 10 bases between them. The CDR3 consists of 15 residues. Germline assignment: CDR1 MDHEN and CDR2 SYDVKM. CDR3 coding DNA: TGTGCCAGCAGTTTATTAGACAGAATCTCCTACGAGCAGTACTTC. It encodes CASSLLDRISYEQYF.

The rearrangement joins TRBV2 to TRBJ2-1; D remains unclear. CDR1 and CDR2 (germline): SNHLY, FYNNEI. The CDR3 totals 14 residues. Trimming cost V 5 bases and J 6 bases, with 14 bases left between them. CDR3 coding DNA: TGTGCCAGCAGTAGACTGGTGGCGGTCAATGAGCAGTTCTTC. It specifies CASSRLVAVNEQFF.

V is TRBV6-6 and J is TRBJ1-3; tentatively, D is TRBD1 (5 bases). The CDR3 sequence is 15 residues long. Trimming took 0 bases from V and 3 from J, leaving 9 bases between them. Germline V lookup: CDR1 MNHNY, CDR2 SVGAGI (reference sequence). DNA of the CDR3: TGTGCCAGCAGTTACTCCTCTCAGGGTGGAAACACCATATATTTT. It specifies CASSYSSQGGNTIYF.

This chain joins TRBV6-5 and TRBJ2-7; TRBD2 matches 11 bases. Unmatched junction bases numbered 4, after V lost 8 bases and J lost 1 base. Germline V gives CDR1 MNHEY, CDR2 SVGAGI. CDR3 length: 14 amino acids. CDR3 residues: CASQLAGDSYEQYF. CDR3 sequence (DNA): TGTGCCAGCCAACTAGCGGGGGATTCCTACGAGCAGTACTTC.

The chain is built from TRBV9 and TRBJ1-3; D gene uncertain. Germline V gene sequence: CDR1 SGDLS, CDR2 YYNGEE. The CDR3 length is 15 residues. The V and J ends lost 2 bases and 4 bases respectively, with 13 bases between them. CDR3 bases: TGTGCCAGCAGCGTCGATGCTTTCAGAGGAAACACCATATATTTT. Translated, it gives CASSVDAFRGNTIYF.

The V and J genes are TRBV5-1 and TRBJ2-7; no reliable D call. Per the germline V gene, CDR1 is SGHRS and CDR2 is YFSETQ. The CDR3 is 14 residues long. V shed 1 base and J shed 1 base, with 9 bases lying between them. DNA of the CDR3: TGCGCCAGCAGCTTGTGGGCAGAATCCTACGAGCAGTACTTC. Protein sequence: CASSLWAESYEQYF. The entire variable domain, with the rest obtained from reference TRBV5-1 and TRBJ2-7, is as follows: KAGVTQTPRYLIKTRGQQVTLSCSPISGHRSVSWYQQTPGQGLQFLFEYFSETQRNKGNFPGRFSGRQFSNSRSEMNVSTLELGDSALYLCASSLWAESYEQYFGPGTRLTVT.

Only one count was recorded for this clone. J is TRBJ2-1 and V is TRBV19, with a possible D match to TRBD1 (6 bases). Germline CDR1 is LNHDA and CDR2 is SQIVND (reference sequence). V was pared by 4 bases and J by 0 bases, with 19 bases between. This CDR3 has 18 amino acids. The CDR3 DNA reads TGTGCCAGTAGTACCGCCGGTGGGCAGGGGCTCTCCTACAATGAGCAGTTCTTC. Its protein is CASSTAGGQGLSYNEQFF.

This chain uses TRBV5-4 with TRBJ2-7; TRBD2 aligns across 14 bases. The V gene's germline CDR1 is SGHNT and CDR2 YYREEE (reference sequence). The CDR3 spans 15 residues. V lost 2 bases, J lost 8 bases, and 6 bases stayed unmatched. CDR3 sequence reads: CASSLGTSGSTKQYF. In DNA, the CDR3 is TGTGCCAGCAGCTTAGGGACTAGCGGGAGCACTAAGCAGTACTTC.

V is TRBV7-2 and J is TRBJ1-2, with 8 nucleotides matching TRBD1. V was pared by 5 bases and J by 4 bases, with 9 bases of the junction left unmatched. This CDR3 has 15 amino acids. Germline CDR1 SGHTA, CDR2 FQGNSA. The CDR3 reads CASSEPGGQGYGYTF. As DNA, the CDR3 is TGTGCCAGCAGCGAGCCGGGAGGACAGGGCTATGGCTACACCTTC.

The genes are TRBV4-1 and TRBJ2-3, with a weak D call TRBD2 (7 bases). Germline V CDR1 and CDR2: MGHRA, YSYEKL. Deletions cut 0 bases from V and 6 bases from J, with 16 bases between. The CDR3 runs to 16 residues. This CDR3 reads CASSQEQRGGVDTQYF. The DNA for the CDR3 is TGCGCCAGCAGCCAAGAGCAGAGGGGGGGAGTGGATACGCAGTATTTT.